The clone carrying this TCR beta chain was seen more than once but under ten times. Primed by a sample-barcoded 5' primer and a J-beta primer mix, a second PCR proceeded for roughly 6 to 12 cycles. TCRdb re-called the 5' RACE reads with MiXCR, one entry per CDR3 protein. This sample has over 1.5 million distinct CDR3 sequences, with roughly 52% found just once. These data belong to a study of blood T cells in healthy people across ages. The wider study: For every two T cells, template switching captured about one barcoded beta molecule.

The sample consisted of blood. This TCR was sampled from a woman aged 40 to 50 in good health.

The DNA for the CDR3 is TGCAGTGCTAGAGAAACCAGGTTCTACGAGCAGTACTTC. This translates into CSARETRFYEQYF. The chain recombines TRBV20-1 with TRBJ2-7, with D unclear. V was shortened by 0 bases and J by 3 bases, with 9 bases between the two germline ends. Looked up from germline, CDR1 is DFQATT and CDR2 is SNEGSKA (reference sequence). CDR3 length equals 13 residues.